This note documents a single T cell receptor (beta chain) sequence. The CDR3 has 18 residues. Trimming cost V 9 bases and J 2 bases, with 28 bases left between them. The V gene's germline CDR1 is MNHEY and CDR2 SVGEGT. This record belongs to a study of blood T cell repertoires in COVID-19. Looking at the study overall: PBMCs, B-cell-depleted T cells, or T cells provided the cDNA or gDNA that made up the material.

Repertoires were generated with immunoSEQ multiplex PCR, while TCRdb's copy carries only in-frame clones and drops some. The data contain 120,000 to 150,000 clones, over 75% of them singletons. Sequencing was done on a sample of PBMCs or T cells enriched from blood (not recorded which). This TCR was sampled from a woman aged 25 to 39 with acute COVID-19. This rearrangement joins TRBV6-2 or TRBV6-3 to TRBJ2-5, with D maybe TRBD2 (6 bases). Here the CDR3 reads CASSRGVGTLTSQETQYF. CDR3 DNA sequence: TGTGCCAGTAGCCGGGGAGTCGGGACTCTTACATCTCAAGAGACCCAGTACTTC.